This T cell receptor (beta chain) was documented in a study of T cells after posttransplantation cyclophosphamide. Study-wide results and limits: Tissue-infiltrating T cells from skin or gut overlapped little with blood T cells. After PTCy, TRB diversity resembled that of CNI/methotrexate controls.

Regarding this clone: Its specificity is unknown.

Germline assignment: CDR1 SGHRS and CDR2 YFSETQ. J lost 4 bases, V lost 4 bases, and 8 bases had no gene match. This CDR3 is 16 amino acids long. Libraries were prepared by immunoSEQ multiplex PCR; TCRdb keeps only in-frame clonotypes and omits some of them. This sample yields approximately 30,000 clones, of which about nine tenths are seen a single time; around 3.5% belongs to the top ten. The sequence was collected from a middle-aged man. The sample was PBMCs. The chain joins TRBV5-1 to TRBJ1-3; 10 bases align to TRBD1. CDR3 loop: CASSGRDRGEGNTIYF. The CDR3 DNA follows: TGCGCCAGCAGCGGGCGGGACAGGGGTGAAGGAAACACCATATATTTT.